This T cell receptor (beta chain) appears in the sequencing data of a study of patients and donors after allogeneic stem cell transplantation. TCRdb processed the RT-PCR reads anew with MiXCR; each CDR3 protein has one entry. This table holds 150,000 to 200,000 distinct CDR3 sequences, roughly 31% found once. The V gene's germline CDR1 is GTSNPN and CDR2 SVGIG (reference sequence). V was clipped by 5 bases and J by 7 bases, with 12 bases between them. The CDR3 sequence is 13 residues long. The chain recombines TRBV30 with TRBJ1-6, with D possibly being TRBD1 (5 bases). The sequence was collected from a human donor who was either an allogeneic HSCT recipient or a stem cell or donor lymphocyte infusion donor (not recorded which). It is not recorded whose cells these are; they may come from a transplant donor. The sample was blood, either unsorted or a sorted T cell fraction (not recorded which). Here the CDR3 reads CAWAQGYNSPLHF. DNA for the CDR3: TGTGCCTGGGCCCAGGGATACAATTCACCCCTCCACTTT.